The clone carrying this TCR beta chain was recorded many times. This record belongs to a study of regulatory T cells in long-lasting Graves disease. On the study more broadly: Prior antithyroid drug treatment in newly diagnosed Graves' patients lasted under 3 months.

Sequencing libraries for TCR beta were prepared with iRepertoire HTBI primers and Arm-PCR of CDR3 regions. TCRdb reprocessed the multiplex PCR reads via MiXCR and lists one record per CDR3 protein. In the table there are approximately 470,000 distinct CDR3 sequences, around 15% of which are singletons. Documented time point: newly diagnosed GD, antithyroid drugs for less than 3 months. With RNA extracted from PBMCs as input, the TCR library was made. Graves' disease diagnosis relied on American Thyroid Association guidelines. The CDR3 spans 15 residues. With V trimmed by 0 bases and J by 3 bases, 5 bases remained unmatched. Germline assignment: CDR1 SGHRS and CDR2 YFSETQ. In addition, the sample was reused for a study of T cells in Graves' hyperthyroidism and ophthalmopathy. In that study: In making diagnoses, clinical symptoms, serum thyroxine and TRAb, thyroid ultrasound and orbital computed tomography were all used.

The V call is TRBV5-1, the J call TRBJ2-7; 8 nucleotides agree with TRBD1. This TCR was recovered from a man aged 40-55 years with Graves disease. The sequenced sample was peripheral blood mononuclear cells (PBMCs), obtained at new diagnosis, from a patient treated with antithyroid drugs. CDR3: CASSLAGGQNYEQYF. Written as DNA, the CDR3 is TGCGCCAGCAGCTTGGCAGGGGGCCAAAACTACGAGCAGTACTTC.